Shown below are 23 T cell receptor beta chains from a single sample sequenced in a study of T cell repertoires in aging, cancer and after chemotherapy. TRB rearrangements spanning V, D and J were amplified using mixed TRB-A/B primers. TCRdb independently ran MiXCR on the multiplex PCR reads; one entry per CDR3 protein. The sample yields fewer than 6,000 distinct CDR3 sequences, 45% to 60% seen once. TCR beta rearrangements were amplified from peripheral blood genomic DNA. Sequencing was carried out using blood. Receptors were obtained from a human donor in good health.

The V and J genes are TRBV19 and TRBJ2-6; D gene unclear. CDR3 length: 17 residues. The germline V gene encodes CDR1 LNHDA and CDR2 SQIVND (reference sequence). Trimming stripped 7 bases from V and 1 base from J, with 17 bases between. Written as DNA, the CDR3 is TGTGCCAGTACTAGGGTTGCCGTTAGATCTGGGGCCAACGTCCTGACTTTC. Encoded protein: CASTRVAVRSGANVLTF.

The V call is TRBV5-5, the J call TRBJ2-1; D is possibly TRBD1 or TRBD2 (5 bases each). CDR1 is SGHKS, CDR2 YYEKEE, per germline (reference sequence). V dropped 2 bases and J dropped 3 bases, with 15 bases sitting between them. The CDR3 has 16 residues. The DNA for the CDR3 is TGTGCCAGCAGCTTCCAGGGACGGTTAGACTACAATGAGCAGTTCTTC. This encodes CASSFQGRLDYNEQFF.

The chain employs TRBV6-5 and TRBJ2-7; TRBD2 agrees at 7 bases. CDR3 length: 14 amino acids. The junction had 7 bases not matched to a gene; V was cut back by 1 base and J by 7 bases. Germline assignment: CDR1 MNHEY and CDR2 SVGAGI. This CDR3 reads CASSYLLLGGEQYF. DNA for the CDR3: TGTGCCAGCAGTTACTTGCTGCTCGGGGGGGAGCAGTACTTC.

The CDR3 sequence: CASSPQTTYNEQFF. CDR3 in DNA: TGTGCCAGCTCACCACAGACCACCTACAATGAGCAGTTCTTC. V is TRBV18 and J is TRBJ2-1; unclear D gene. CDR1 and CDR2 (germline): KGHSH, LQKENI. This CDR3 has 14 residues. The V gene lost 1 base and the J gene lost 2 bases, with 6 bases spanning the gap.

The genes are TRBV19 and TRBJ1-5; 8 nucleotides match TRBD1. Germline loops: CDR1 LNHDA, CDR2 SQIVND (reference sequence). The CDR3 consists of 16 residues. Trimming removed 5 bases from V and 0 bases from J; junction bases left unmatched: 6. The CDR3 region is CASSGRGTGSNQPQHF. The CDR3, as DNA: TGTGCCAGTAGTGGTAGGGGGACAGGTAGCAATCAGCCCCAGCATTTT.

Sample share makes this clonotype medium-sized. The J gene is TRBJ2-1, the V gene TRBV29-1; either TRBD1 or TRBD2 may fit D (6 bases each). The germline gives CDR1 SQVTM, CDR2 ANQGSEA. The CDR3 contains 14 residues. The V and J ends lost 4 bases and 0 bases respectively, with 10 bases between them. The CDR3 DNA is TGCAGCGTTGCGGGGGCCGACTCCTACAATGAGCAGTTCTTC. Protein product: CSVAGADSYNEQFF.

A few counts support this clonotype. The V gene is TRBV6-6, the J gene TRBJ2-7; 7 positions agree with TRBD1. J gave up 3 bases and V 5 bases, and 7 bases lay outside the gene matches. CDR3 length equals 14 residues. Germline CDR1 MNHNY, CDR2 SVGAGI (reference sequence). CDR3 in DNA: TGTGCCAGCAGTCCAACAGGGGAACTCTACGAGCAGTACTTC. Translating it yields CASSPTGELYEQYF.

The chain has TRBV6-1 and TRBJ1-1, with a possible D match to TRBD1 (6 bases). The CDR3 consists of 15 residues. CDR1 and CDR2 from the germline V gene are MNHNS and SASEGT. Trimming cost V 5 bases and J 3 bases, with 16 bases left between them. DNA for the CDR3: TGTGCCAGCAGTTGGGTTAGACAGGAGCACACTGAAGCTTTCTTT. It translates to CASSWVRQEHTEAFF.

This clonotype has more than one count but fewer than ten. The gene calls are TRBV10-3 and TRBJ1-2, with D maybe TRBD1 (5 bases). CDR1 is ENHRY and CDR2 is SYGVKD in the germline V gene. This CDR3 is 13 amino acids long. V lost 2 bases, J lost 7 bases, and 11 bases lay in between. The CDR3 reads CAISEGREGGYTF. The CDR3 DNA sequence: TGTGCCATCAGTGAGGGCAGGGAGGGTGGCTACACCTTC.

V gene TRBV7-6 combines with J gene TRBJ2-2; the D gene is possibly TRBD1 (6 bases). CDR3 size: 14 residues. Trimming removed 5 bases from V and 6 bases from J, with 13 bases in between. From germline, CDR1 is SGHVS and CDR2 FNYEAQ. The CDR3 DNA sequence: TGTGCCAGCAGCGAAGGACAGCCCCCCGGGGAGCTGTTTTTT. It codes for CASSEGQPPGELFF.

The J gene is TRBJ1-1, the V gene TRBV7-9; the D gene is possibly TRBD1 (6 bases). CDR1 and CDR2 from the germline V gene are SEHNR and FQNEAQ (reference sequence). Trimming removed 4 bases at V and 11 bases at J, with 14 bases between. CDR3 length equals 12 residues. The CDR3 region is CASSSWTVGAFF. For the CDR3, the DNA is TGTGCCAGCAGCTCCTGGACAGTCGGGGCTTTCTTT.

The chain combines TRBV7-6 with TRBJ1-2; D perhaps matches TRBD1 (5 bases). CDR1 and CDR2 from the germline V gene are SGHVS and FNYEAQ. V was cut by 5 bases and J by 4 bases, with 11 bases left in between. This CDR3 contains 13 residues. The CDR3 loop is CASSGGGGYGYTF. The CDR3 nucleotides are TGTGCCAGCAGCGGTGGGGGGGGCTATGGCTACACCTTC.

This clonotype was recorded once. The J gene is TRBJ1-6, the V gene TRBV6-5, with a possible D match to TRBD1 (6 bases). CDR3 size: 19 residues. Germline V gene lookup returns CDR1 MNHEY and CDR2 SVGAGI. The V and J ends lost 3 bases and 4 bases respectively, with 22 bases between them. CDR3 nucleotides: TGTGCCAGCAGTTATATGGGGGCAGGGCCGAGGGGATATAATTCACCCCTCCACTTT. Its protein product is CASSYMGAGPRGYNSPLHF.

DNA of the CDR3: TGCAGTGCTAGAGATCTGGGGACGGACGTGGGAGAGCAGTACTTC. Translation: CSARDLGTDVGEQYF. The chain recombines TRBV20-1 with TRBJ2-7; D possibly matches TRBD1 or TRBD2 (5 bases each). The CDR3 is made up of 15 amino acids. Per the germline V gene, CDR1 is DFQATT and CDR2 is SNEGSKA (reference sequence). V gave up 0 bases and J gave up 7 bases, with 19 bases separating them.

The chain joins TRBV6-5 to TRBJ2-1; D unresolved. The V end lost 10 bases, the J end lost 3 bases, and 16 bases lay between the germline ends. The germline V gene has CDR1 MNHEY and CDR2 SVGAGI. The CDR3 covers 14 residues. The CDR3 sequence: CAISSLTGYNEQFF. CDR3 DNA sequence: TGTGCCATTTCGTCTCTAACGGGCTACAATGAGCAGTTCTTC.

This clonotype was counted a few times. This chain joins TRBV15 and TRBJ1-2; D possibly corresponds to TRBD1 (5 bases). From germline, CDR1 is LNHNV and CDR2 YYDKDF (reference sequence). V was trimmed by 5 bases and J by 0 bases, leaving 10 bases between them. The CDR3 contains 14 residues. The CDR3 DNA sequence: TGTGCCACCAGCGGCCCCAGGGCTAACTATGGCTACACCTTC. Its translation is CATSGPRANYGYTF.

Here the CDR3 reads CSAPRLAGDHEQYF. The DNA of the CDR3 is TGCAGTGCTCCTAGACTAGCGGGAGATCACGAGCAGTACTTC. The J gene is TRBJ2-7, the V gene TRBV20-1, with 12 bases matching TRBD2. Germline values: CDR1 DFQATT, CDR2 SNEGSKA (reference sequence). The CDR3 covers 14 residues. Trimming at V came to 5 bases and at J to 5 bases, leaving 7 bases not matched to a gene.

V usage is TRBV7-9 and J usage is TRBJ1-2, with D possibly matching TRBD1 (6 bases). The germline V gene encodes CDR1 SEHNR and CDR2 FQNEAQ (reference sequence). Trimming took off 10 bases at V and 8 bases at J, with 14 bases between the two ends. CDR3 length: 11 amino acids. The CDR3 protein is CAIQGSGGYTF. In nucleotides, the CDR3 is TGTGCCATACAGGGAAGCGGGGGCTACACCTTC.

The CDR3 bases are TGTGCCACCAGTGACCCCCGGGACAGGCTTTATGGGTATAATTCACCCCTCCACTTT. This encodes CATSDPRDRLYGYNSPLHF. This chain connects TRBV24-1 to TRBJ1-6; 8 nucleotides align to TRBD1. Germline CDR1 reads KGHDR; CDR2 reads SFDVKD. The CDR3 totals 19 residues. Unmatched junction bases numbered 14, after V lost 4 bases and J lost 4 bases.

V is TRBV20-1 and J is TRBJ2-7; TRBD2 matches 12 bases. Germline-derived CDR1 and CDR2 are DFQATT and SNEGSKA (reference sequence). The trim removed 3 bases at V and 3 bases at J, leaving 6 bases unmatched. The CDR3 extends over 15 amino acids. This chain's CDR3 is CSARELAGGLYEQYF. The CDR3 DNA follows: TGCAGTGCTAGGGAACTAGCGGGGGGACTCTACGAGCAGTACTTC.

The genes are TRBV27 and TRBJ2-1; 7 nucleotides agree with TRBD2. The germline V gene encodes CDR1 MNHEY and CDR2 SMNVEV (reference sequence). The CDR3 is 14 residues long. Germline trimming cut 3 bases from V and 4 bases from J; bases unmatched to any gene: 3. This chain's CDR3 is CASSFQRDYNEQFF. As DNA, the CDR3 is TGTGCCAGCAGTTTCCAGCGGGATTACAATGAGCAGTTCTTC.

In its sample, this clonotype is large. The chain combines TRBV19 with TRBJ1-2, with D possibly TRBD1 on 5 matching bases. From germline, CDR1 is LNHDA and CDR2 SQIVND (reference sequence). V lost 4 bases, J lost 6 bases, and 18 bases lay in between. The CDR3 totals 15 residues. This CDR3 is CASSTIETVWNGYTF. CDR3 nucleotide sequence: TGTGCCAGTAGTACAATTGAGACAGTATGGAATGGCTACACCTTC.

This chain uses TRBV30 with TRBJ2-7; D ambiguous. V dropped 0 bases and J dropped 0 bases, with 12 bases sitting between them. CDR1 is GTSNPN and CDR2 is SVGIG in the germline V gene (reference sequence). The CDR3 is made up of 15 amino acids. Here the CDR3 reads CAWSVSTAVSYEQYF. Here the CDR3 DNA reads TGTGCCTGGAGTGTATCTACAGCCGTCTCCTACGAGCAGTACTTC.